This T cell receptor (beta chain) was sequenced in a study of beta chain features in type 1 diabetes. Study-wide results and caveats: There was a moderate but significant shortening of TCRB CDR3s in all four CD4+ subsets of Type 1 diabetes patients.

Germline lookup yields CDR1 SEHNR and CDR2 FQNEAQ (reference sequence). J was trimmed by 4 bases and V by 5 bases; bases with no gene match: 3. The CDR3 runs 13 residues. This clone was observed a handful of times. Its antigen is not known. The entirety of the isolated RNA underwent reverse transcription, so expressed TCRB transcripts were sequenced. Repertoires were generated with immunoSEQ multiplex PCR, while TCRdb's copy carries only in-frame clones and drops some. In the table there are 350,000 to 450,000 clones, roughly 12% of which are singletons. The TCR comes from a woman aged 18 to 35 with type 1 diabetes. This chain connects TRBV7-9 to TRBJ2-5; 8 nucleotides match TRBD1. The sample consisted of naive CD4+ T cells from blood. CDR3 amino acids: CASSGTGGETQYF. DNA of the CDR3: TGTGCCAGCAGCGGCACAGGGGGAGAGACCCAGTACTTC.